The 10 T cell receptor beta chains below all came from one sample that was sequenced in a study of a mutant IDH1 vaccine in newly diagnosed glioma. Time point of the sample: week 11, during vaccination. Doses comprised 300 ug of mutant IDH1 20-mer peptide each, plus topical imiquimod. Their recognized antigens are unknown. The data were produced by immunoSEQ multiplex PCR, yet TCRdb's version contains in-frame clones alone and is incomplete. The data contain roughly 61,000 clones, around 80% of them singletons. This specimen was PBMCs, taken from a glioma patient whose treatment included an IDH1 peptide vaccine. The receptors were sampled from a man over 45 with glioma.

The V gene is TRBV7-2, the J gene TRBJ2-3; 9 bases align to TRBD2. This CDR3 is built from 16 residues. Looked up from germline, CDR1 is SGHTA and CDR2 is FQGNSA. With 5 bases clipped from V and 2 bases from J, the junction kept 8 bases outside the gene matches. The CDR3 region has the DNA TGTGCCAGCAGCCGAACTTCTAGCGGGGACACAGATACGCAGTATTTT. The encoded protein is CASSRTSSGDTDTQYF.

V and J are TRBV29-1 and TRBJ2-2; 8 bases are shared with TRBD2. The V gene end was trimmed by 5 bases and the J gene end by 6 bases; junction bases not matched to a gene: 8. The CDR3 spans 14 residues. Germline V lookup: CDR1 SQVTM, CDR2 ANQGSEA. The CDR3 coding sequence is TGCAGCGTTTCCGGGGGGGAGTTGGCCGGGGAGCTGTTTTTT. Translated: CSVSGGELAGELFF.

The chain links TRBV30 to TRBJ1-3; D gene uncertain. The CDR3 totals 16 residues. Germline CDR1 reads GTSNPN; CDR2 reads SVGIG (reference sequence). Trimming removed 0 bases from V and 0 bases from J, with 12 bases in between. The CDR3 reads CAWSVFATHSGNTIYF. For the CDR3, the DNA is TGTGCCTGGAGTGTATTTGCTACTCACTCTGGAAACACCATATATTTT. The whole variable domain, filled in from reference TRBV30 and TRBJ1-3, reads SQTIHQWPATLVQPVGSPLSLECTVEGTSNPNLYWYRQAAGRGLQLLFYSVGIGQISSEVPQNLSASRPQDRQFILSSKKLLLSDSGFYLCAWSVFATHSGNTIYFGEGSWLTVV.

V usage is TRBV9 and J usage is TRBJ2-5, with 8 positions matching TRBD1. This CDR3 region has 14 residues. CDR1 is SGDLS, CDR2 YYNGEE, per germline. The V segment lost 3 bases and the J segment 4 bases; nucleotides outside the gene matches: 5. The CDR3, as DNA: TGTGCCAGCAGCGCAGGGGGCGACCGAGAGACCCAGTACTTC. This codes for CASSAGGDRETQYF.

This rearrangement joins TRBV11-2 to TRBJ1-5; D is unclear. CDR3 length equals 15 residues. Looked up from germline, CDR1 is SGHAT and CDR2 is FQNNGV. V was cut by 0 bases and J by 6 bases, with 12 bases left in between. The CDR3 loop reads CASSLDPGKGQPQHF. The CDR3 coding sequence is TGTGCCAGCAGCTTAGATCCGGGTAAGGGTCAGCCCCAGCATTTT.

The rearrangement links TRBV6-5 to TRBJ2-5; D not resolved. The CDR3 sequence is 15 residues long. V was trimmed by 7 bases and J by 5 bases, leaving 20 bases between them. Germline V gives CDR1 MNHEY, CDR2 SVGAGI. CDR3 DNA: TGTGCCAGCACCTTCGCGGACGGTGCAAAGGAGACCCAGTACTTC. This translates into CASTFADGAKETQYF.

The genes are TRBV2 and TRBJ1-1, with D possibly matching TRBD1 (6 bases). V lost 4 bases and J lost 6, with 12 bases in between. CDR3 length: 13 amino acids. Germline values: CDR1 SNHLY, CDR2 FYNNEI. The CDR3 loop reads CASSAGGVSEAFF. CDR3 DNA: TGTGCCAGCAGTGCGGGGGGCGTTTCTGAAGCTTTCTTT. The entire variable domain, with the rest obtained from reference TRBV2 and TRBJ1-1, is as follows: EPEVTQTPSHQVTQMGQEVILRCVPISNHLYFYWYRQILGQKVEFLVSFYNNEISEKSEIFDDQFSVERPDGSNFTLKIRSTKLEDSAMYFCASSAGGVSEAFFGQGTRLTVV.

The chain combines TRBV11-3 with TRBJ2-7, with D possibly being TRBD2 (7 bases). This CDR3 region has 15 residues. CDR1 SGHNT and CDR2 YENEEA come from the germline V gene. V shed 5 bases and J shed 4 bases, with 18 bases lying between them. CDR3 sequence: CASSQSWGGEYEQYF. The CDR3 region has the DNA TGTGCCAGCAGCCAGAGTTGGGGGGGCGAATACGAGCAGTACTTC.

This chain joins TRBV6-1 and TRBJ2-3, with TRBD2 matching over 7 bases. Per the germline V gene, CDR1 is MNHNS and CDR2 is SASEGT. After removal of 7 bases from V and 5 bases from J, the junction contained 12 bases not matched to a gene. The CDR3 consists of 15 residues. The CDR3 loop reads CASTQDVGGKDTQYF. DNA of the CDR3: TGTGCCAGCACCCAAGATGTGGGGGGGAAAGATACGCAGTATTTT.

The CDR3 DNA follows: TGTGCCAGCAGCTCTATCCGGGACAGCTCCTACGAGCAGTACTTC. It encodes CASSSIRDSSYEQYF. The gene calls are TRBV7-8 and TRBJ2-7, with TRBD1 identical over 7 bases. CDR3 length equals 15 residues. Germline V gives CDR1 SGHVS, CDR2 FQNEAQ. V shed 4 bases and J 0 bases; nucleotides not matched to a gene: 6.